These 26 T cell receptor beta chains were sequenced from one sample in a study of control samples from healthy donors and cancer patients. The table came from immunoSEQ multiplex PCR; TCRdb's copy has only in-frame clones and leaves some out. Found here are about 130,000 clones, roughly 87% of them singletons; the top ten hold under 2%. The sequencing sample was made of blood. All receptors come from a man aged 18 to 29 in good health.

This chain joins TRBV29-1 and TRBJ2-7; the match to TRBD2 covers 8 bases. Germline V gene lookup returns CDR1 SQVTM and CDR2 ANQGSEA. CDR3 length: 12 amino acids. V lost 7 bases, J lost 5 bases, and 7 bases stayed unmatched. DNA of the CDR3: TGCAGCGCTGCCGGGGGGGCGGACGAGCAGTACTTC. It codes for CSAAGGADEQYF.

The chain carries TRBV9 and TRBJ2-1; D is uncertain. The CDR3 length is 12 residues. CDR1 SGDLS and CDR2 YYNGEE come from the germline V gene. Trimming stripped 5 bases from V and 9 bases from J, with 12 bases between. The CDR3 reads CASRAAAAEQFF. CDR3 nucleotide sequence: TGTGCCAGCAGAGCCGCTGCGGCTGAGCAGTTCTTC. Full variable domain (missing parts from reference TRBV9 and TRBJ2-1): DSGVTQTPKHLITATGQRVTLRCSPRSGDLSVYWYQQSLDQGLQFLIQYYNGEERAKGNILERFSAQQFPDLHSELNLSSLELGDSALYFCASRAAAAEQFFGPGTRLTVL.

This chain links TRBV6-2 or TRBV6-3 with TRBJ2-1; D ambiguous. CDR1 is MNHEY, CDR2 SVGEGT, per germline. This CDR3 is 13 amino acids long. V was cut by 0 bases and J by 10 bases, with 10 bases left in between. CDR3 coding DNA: TGTGCCAGCAGTTACTCGATCTGGCAAGAGCAGTTCTTC. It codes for CASSYSIWQEQFF.

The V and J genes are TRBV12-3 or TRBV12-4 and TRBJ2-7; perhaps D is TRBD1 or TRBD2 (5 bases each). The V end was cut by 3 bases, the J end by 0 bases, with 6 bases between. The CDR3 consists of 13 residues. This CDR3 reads CASSLGDSYEQYF. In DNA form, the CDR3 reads TGTGCCAGCAGTTTGGGGGACTCCTACGAGCAGTACTTC.

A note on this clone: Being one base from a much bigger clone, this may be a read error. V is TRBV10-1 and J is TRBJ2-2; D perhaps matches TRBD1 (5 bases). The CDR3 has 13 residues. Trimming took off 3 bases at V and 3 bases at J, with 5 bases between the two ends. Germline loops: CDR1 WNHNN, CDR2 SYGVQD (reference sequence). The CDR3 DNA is TGCGCCAGCAGTGACAGGGACACCGGGGAGCTGTTTTTT. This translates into CASSDRDTGELFF.

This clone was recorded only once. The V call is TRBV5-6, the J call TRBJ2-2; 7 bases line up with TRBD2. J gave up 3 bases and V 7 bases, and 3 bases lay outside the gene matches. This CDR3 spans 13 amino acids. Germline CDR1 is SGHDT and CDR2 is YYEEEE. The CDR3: CASGGSYTGELFF. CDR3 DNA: TGTGCCAGCGGCGGGAGTTACACCGGGGAGCTGTTTTTT.

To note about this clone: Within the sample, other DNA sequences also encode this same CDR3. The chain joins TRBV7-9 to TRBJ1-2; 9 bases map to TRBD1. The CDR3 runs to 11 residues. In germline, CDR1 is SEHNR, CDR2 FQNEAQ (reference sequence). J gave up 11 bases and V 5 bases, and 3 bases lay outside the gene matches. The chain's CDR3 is CASSRQGGYTF. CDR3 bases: TGTGCCAGCAGCCGACAGGGGGGGTACACCTTC.

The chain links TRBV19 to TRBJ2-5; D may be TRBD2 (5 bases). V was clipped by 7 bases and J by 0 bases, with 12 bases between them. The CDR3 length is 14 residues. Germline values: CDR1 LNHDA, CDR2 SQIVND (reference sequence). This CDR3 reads CASNKRIYQETQYF. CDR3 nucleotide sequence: TGTGCCAGTAACAAGCGGATATACCAAGAGACCCAGTACTTC.

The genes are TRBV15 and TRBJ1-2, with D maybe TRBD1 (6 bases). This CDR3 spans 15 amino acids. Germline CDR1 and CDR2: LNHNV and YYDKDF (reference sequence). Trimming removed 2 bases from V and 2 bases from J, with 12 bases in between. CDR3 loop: CATSRPGTQNYGYTF. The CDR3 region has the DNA TGTGCCACCAGCAGACCCGGGACACAGAACTATGGCTACACCTTC.

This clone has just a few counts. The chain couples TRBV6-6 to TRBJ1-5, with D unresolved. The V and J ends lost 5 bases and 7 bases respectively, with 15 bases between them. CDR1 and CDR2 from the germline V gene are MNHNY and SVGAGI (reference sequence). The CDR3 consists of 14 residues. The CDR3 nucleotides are TGTGCCAGCAGTGCCGGGCCCAGCTACCAGCCCCAGCATTTT. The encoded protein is CASSAGPSYQPQHF.

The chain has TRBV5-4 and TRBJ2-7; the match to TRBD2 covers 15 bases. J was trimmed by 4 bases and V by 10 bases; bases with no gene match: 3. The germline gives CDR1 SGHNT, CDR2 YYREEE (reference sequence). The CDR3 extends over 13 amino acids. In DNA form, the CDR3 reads TGTGCCTCCGGACTAGCGGGAGGGTACGAGCAGTACTTC. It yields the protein CASGLAGGYEQYF.

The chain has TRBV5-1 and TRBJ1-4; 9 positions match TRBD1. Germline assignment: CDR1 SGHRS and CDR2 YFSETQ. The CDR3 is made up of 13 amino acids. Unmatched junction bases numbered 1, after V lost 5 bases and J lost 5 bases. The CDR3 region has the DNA TGCGCCAGCAGGACAGGGGGGAATGAAAAACTGTTTTTT. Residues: CASRTGGNEKLFF.

The CDR3 nucleotides are TGTGCCTCCTCAGGGGGGGTCTCCTACGAGCAGTACTTC. Protein sequence: CASSGGVSYEQYF. The chain is built from TRBV10-3 and TRBJ2-7; possibly TRBD1 or TRBD2 for D (7 bases each). The CDR3 loop spans 13 amino acids. The V end was cut by 11 bases, the J end by 0 bases, with 14 bases between. CDR1 is ENHRY, CDR2 SYGVKD, per germline.

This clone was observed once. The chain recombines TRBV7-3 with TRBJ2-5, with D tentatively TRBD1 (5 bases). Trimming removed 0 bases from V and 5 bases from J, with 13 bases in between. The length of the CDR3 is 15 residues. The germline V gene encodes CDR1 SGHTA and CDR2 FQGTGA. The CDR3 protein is CASSLTPTEVETQYF. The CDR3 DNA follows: TGTGCCAGCAGCTTAACCCCGACAGAGGTGGAGACCCAGTACTTC.

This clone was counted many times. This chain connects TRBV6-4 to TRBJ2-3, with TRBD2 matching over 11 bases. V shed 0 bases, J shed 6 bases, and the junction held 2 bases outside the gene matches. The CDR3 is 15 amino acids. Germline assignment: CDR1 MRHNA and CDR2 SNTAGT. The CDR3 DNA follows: TGTGCCAGCAGTGACTCTAGCGGGAGGGCCGATACGCAGTATTTT. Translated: CASSDSSGRADTQYF.

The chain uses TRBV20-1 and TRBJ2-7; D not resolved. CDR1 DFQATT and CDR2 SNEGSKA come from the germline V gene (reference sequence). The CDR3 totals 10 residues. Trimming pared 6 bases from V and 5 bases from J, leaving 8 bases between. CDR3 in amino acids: CSALTHEQYF. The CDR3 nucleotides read TGCAGTGCCCTGACACACGAGCAGTACTTC.

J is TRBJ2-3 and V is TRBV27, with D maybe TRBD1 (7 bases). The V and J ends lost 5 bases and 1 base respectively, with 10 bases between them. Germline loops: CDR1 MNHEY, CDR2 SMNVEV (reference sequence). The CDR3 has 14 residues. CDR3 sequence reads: CASSVRGGTDTQYF. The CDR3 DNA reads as TGTGCCAGCAGTGTCAGGGGGGGCACAGATACGCAGTATTTT.

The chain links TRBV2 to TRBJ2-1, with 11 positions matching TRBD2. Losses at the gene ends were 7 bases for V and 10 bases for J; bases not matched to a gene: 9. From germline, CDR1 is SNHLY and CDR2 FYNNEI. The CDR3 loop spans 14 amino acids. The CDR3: CASKGLAGHGEQFF. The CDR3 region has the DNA TGTGCCAGCAAAGGACTAGCGGGCCATGGAGAGCAGTTCTTC.

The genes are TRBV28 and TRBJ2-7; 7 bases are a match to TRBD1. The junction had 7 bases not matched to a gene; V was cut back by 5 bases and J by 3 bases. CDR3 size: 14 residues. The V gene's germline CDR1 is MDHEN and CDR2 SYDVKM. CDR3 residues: CASSLTGTDYEQYF. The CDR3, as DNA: TGTGCCAGCAGTCTTACCGGGACAGACTACGAGCAGTACTTC.

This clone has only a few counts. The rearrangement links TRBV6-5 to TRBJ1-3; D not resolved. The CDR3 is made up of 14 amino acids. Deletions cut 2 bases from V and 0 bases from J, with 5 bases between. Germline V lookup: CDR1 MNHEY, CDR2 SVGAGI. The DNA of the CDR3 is TGTGCCAGCAGTTACACATTCTCTGGAAACACCATATATTTT. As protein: CASSYTFSGNTIYF.

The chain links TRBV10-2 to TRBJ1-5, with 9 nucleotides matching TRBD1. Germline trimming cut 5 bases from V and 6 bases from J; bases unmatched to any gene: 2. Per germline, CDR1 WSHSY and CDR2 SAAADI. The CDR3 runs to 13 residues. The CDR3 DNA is TGCGCCAGCAGTCCGGGACAGGGTCAGCCCCAGCATTTT. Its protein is CASSPGQGQPQHF.

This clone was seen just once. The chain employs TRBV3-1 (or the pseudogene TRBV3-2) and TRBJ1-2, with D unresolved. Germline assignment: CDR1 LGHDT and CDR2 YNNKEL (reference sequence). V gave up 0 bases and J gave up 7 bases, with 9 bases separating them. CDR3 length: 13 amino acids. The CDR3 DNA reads TGTGCCAGCAGCCAAGAAAGCCGAAGTGGCTACACCTTC. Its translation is CASSQESRSGYTF.

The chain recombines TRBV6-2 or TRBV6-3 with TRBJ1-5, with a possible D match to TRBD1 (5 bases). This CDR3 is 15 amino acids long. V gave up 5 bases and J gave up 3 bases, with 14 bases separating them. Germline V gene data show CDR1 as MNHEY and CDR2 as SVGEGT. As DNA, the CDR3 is TGTGCCAGCAGTAGCCTAGAGGGGAACAATCAGCCCCAGCATTTT. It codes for CASSSLEGNNQPQHF.

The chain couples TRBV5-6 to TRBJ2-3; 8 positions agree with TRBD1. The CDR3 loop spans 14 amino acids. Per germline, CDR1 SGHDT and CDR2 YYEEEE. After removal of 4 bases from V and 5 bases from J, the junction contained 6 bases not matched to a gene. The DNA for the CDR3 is TGTGCCAGCAGCCGACGACAGGGGATAGATACGCAGTATTTT. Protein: CASSRRQGIDTQYF.

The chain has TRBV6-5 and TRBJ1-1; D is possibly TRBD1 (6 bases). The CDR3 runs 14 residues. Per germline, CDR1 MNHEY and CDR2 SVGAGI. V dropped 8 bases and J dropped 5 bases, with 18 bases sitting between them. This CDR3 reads CASLKGGAETEAFF. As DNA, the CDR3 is TGTGCCAGCCTTAAAGGGGGGGCAGAGACTGAAGCTTTCTTT.

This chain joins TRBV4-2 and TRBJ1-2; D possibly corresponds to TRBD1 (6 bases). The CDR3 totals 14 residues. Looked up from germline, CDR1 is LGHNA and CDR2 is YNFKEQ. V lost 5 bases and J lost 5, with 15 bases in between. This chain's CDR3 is CASSKAGAGYGYTF. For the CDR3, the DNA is TGTGCCAGCAGCAAAGCAGGGGCAGGTTATGGCTACACCTTC.